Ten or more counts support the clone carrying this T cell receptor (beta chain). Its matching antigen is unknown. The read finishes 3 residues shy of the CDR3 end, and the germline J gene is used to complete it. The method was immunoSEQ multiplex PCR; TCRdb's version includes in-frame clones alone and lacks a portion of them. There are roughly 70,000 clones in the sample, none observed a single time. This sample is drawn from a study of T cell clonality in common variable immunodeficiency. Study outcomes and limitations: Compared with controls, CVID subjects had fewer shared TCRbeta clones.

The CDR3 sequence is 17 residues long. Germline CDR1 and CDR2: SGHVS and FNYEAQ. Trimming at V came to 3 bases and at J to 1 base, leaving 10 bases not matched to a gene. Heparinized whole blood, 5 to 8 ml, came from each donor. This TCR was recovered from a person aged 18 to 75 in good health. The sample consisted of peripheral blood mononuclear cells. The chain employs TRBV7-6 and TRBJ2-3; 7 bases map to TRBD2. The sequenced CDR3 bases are TGTGCCAGCAGCTTGGGGATTAGCGGGTACCGCACAGATACG. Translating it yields CASSLGISGYRTDT. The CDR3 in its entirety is CASSLGISGYRTDTQYF.